This T cell receptor beta chain was recovered during a study of brain T cells in children with intractable seizures. CDR3 length equals 11 residues. V was pared by 5 bases and J by 7 bases, with 12 bases between. CDR1 and CDR2 (germline): DFQATT, SNEGSKA (reference sequence). Clones were read by immunoSEQ multiplex PCR, and TCRdb kept only the in-frame ones, dropping some. The data hold 50,000 to 80,000 clones, with approximately 95% observed a single time. The receptor was derived from a boy less than two years old with focal cortical dysplasia and intractable seizures. The gene calls are TRBV20-1 and TRBJ2-7; D is unclear. Source: peripheral blood, taken at surgery. The CDR3 nucleotides read TGCAGTGCTGCGACACCGAAAGAGCAGTACTTC. Translation: CSAATPKEQYF.